The clone carrying this TCR beta chain was found a few times. Time point specified: sample taken at primary tumor resection. Whole RNA obtained from tumor, nontumor lung or frozen PBMC underwent sequencing without sorting. Patients with untreated early-stage non-small cell lung cancer, numbering approximately 79, were the donors. Every TCR cDNA molecule bore its own unique molecular identifier. One entry per CDR3 protein, called by TCRdb with MiXCR from the 5' RACE reads. Of around 13,000 distinct CDR3 sequences in the sample, about 15% were seen once. The CDR3 spans 13 residues. Germline V gene sequence: CDR1 DFQATT, CDR2 SNEGSKA (reference sequence). This entry comes from a study of spatial heterogeneity in lung cancer. Study background: The count of detected beta-chain sequences consistently exceeded that of alpha-chain sequences. More than 9.5 raw reads, on average, carried each unique TCR and UMI combination.

Sequences were derived from PBMCs, sampled at surgery. The chain couples TRBV20-1 to TRBJ2-1; D ambiguous. The source of this sequence is a male donor with early-stage non-small cell lung cancer. The CDR3 region is CTPRASPYNEQFF. CDR3 sequence (DNA): TGCACCCCCCGGGCATCCCCCTACAATGAGCAGTTCTTC.